The subject of this entry is one T cell receptor beta chain. Its cognate antigen has yet to be identified. No base quality values were provided; no much bigger clone lies one nucleotide off. In this study, focal radiation therapy paired with CTLA-4 blockade (ipilimumab) was tested in patients who had chemo-refractory metastatic non-small-cell lung cancer. CDR1 LNHDA and CDR2 SQIVND were looked up in the germline V gene (reference sequence). CDR3 length: 13 amino acids, cysteine to phenylalanine. Kept here is only the CDR3 DNA, which spans 39 bases and is read in frame from base 1. V is cut by 0 bases and J by 1 base, and the space between the germline ends is 3 bases. This sample is drawn from a study of radiotherapy plus CTLA-4 blockade in lung cancer (dated by TCRdb to the late 2010s). Regarding the study in general: Among the enrolled patients, about 19% had an objective response, and about 29% reached disease control. What the study reported, not specific to this receptor: TCR clones derived from tumors expanded in peripheral blood after treatment with radiotherapy and ipilimumab. The strongest predictors of response were reported to be early dynamic shifts in blood T cell clones along with a rise in serum interferon-beta following radiation.

Library preparation employed the immunoSEQ multiplex PCR assay. TCRdb took over this immuneACCESS table, retaining in-frame rearrangements with V and J assigned. Such tables are incomplete; in checked studies, under half of the missing clones stem from an unresolved V gene, and the remainder is unexplained. Across this sample there are roughly 50,000 clones, with approximately 79% seen only once. Over 8.5% of the sample is held by the ten biggest clonotypes. The source is a human donor with non-small cell lung cancer who had stable disease on radiotherapy plus ipilimumab. The V gene is TRBV19 and the J gene is TRBJ1-1; no D segment can be confidently identified. The source material was peripheral blood, sampled from a patient treated with radiotherapy plus ipilimumab. The sequenced DNA is TGTGCCAGTAGTATAGATCGGAACACTGAAGCTTTCTTT. Its coded protein is CASSIDRNTEAFF. Reference TRBV19 and TRBJ1-1 proteins supply the regions before and after the CDR3; the full variable domain is: DGGITQSPKYLFRKEGQNVTLSCEQNLNHDAMYWYRQDPGQGLRLIYYSQIVNDFQKGDIAEGYSVSREKKESFPLTVTSAQKNPTAFYLCASSIDRNTEAFFGQGTRLTVV.